This TCR beta chain derives from a study of T-cell reconstitution after alpha-beta-depleted transplantation in children. Unique molecular identifiers were built into the TCRbeta library. MiXCR was run by TCRdb on the PCR reads, yielding one entry per CDR3 protein. The table has approximately 50,000 distinct CDR3 sequences, approximately 6% seen once. This clonotype occurred many times. Its cognate antigen is unknown. Per the germline V gene, CDR1 is LGHNA and CDR2 is YNFKEQ. Between the trimmed V and J ends, which lost 3 bases and 4 bases, there was a span of 15 bases. This CDR3 has 15 amino acids. General study findings and limits: Reportedly, only several hundred clones from non-depleted graft cells drove alpha-beta T-cell counts at about two months. From surviving recipient T cells and thymic progenitors came the high day-60 TCRbeta diversity observed in some patients. Counts and diversity of T cells one year after transplant came mostly from newly produced T cells.

This sequence originates from a female patient under 10 years old who had a stem cell transplant for aplastic anemia, so the T cells may come from the graft donor. The sequencing used PBMCs, mostly from graft donor cells, collected 60 days after TCRalphabeta/CD19-depleted stem cell transplant. V usage is TRBV4-2 and J usage is TRBJ1-2; D is perhaps TRBD1 (5 bases). CDR3 in DNA: TGTGCCAGCAGCCATCCTGGGACGGAGATCTATGGCTACACCTTC. Translated, it gives CASSHPGTEIYGYTF.